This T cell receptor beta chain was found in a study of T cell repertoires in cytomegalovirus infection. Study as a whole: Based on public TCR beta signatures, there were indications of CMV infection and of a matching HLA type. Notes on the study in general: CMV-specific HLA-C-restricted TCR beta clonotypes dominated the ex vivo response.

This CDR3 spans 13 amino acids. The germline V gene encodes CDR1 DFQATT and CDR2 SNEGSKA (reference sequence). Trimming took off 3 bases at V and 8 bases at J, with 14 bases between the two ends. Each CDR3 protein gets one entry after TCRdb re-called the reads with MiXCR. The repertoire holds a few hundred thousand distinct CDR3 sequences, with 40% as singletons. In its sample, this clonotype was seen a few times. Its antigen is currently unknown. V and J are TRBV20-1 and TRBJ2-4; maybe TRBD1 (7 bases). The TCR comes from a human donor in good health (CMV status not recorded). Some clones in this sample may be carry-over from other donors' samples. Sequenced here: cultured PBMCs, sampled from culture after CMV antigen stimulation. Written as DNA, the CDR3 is TGCAGTGCTAGTCAGGGGGGAGGAGACATTCAGTACTTC. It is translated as CSASQGGGDIQYF.